What follows describes a single T cell receptor beta chain. The data were taken from a study of T cell responses to AZD1222 COVID-19 vaccine. Only in-frame clones appear in the TCRdb table, and some are missing; sequencing was by immunoSEQ multiplex PCR. The table has roughly 93,000 clones, about 92% seen once. This CDR3 has 15 residues. The V gene end was trimmed by 0 bases and the J gene end by 3 bases; junction bases not matched to a gene: 3. Germline V gene lookup returns CDR1 MNHEY and CDR2 SMNVEV (reference sequence). The sample consisted of peripheral blood, taken 28 days after the second AZD1222 dose. The source of this sequence is an adult who received the AZD1222 COVID-19 vaccine. The gene calls are TRBV27 and TRBJ2-7; TRBD2 matches 9 bases. CDR3 sequence (DNA): TGTGCCAGCAGTTTATCGGCGGGGGGGCTCTACGAGCAGTACGTC. It encodes CASSLSAGGLYEQYV.